The 19 T cell receptor beta chains below come from one sample, sequenced in a study of T-cell memory formation after mild COVID-19 (dated by TCRdb to the early 2020s). Library prep was done by 5' RACE. Data came from an Illumina NovaSeq 6000. The public reads were reprocessed in TCRdb via fastp at Q25 and MiXCR, keeping in-frame beta chains. Each CDR3 protein appears once, grouped with its most common genes and DNA. The table for this sample lists roughly 560,000 distinct CDR3 sequences; approximately 20% of them were counted only once. The ten largest clones add up to about an eighth of the sample. The specimen sequenced was PBMCs or a T cell subset sorted from them (not recorded which). The origin of the receptors is an adult woman who had mild COVID-19 (a few samples of this study predate the infection). The sample titles of this study are shuffled in the database, so cell type and time point are left out; the donor was told from shared clones.

J is TRBJ2-4 and V is TRBV7-9; perhaps TRBD1 as D (5 bases). This CDR3 region has 15 residues. CDR1 and CDR2 from the germline V gene are SEHNR and FQNEAQ (reference sequence). The V gene lost 3 bases and the J gene lost 1 base, with 10 bases spanning the gap. CDR3 in amino acids: CASSLGQSAKNIQYF. CDR3 bases: TGTGCCAGCAGCTTGGGGCAATCGGCCAAAAACATTCAGTACTTC.

The sample holds many counts of this clonotype. The V gene is TRBV5-4, the J gene TRBJ2-1, with D perhaps given as TRBD1 or TRBD2 (6 bases each). The CDR3 spans 15 residues. Germline V gene sequence: CDR1 SGHNT, CDR2 YYREEE (reference sequence). The ends were cut back, 0 bases at V and 4 bases at J, with 11 bases in the middle. CDR3 loop: CASSLGGGYYNEQFF. DNA for the CDR3: TGTGCCAGCAGCTTGGGAGGGGGGTATTACAATGAGCAGTTCTTC.

This clonotype came up a few times. The chain recombines TRBV7-9 with TRBJ2-6; D uncertain. Trimming took 6 bases from V and 0 from J, leaving 9 bases between them. The CDR3 totals 15 residues. Germline CDR1 SEHNR, CDR2 FQNEAQ (reference sequence). CDR3 loop: CASRPSVSGANVLTF. CDR3 DNA: TGTGCCAGCAGACCTTCAGTCTCTGGGGCCAACGTCCTGACTTTC. Full variable domain (remainder filled in from reference TRBV7-9 and TRBJ2-6): DTGVSQNPRHKITKRGQNVTFRCDPISEHNRLYWYRQTLGQGPEFLTYFQNEAQLEKSRLLSDRFSAERPKGSFSTLEIQRTEQGDSAMYLCASRPSVSGANVLTFGAGSRLTVL.

The V gene is TRBV4-1, the J gene TRBJ2-2; no firm D call. CDR3 length: 17 amino acids. V was trimmed by 0 bases and J by 1 base, leaving 12 bases between them. From germline, CDR1 is MGHRA and CDR2 YSYEKL. The CDR3 region has the DNA TGCGCCAGCAGCCAAGATGGAATAGGAATGAACACCGGGGAGCTGTTTTTT. Translated: CASSQDGIGMNTGELFF.

The gene calls are TRBV29-1 and TRBJ2-5; 10 bases are shared with TRBD1. Trimming removed 3 bases from V and 2 bases from J; junction bases left unmatched: 3. This CDR3 region has 14 residues. The germline V gene has CDR1 SQVTM and CDR2 ANQGSEA. Here the CDR3 reads CSVDPDRGQETQYF. The CDR3 DNA follows: TGCAGCGTTGATCCGGACAGGGGGCAAGAGACCCAGTACTTC. The whole variable domain, remainder taken from reference TRBV29-1 and TRBJ2-5, is SAVISQKPSRDICQRGTSLTIQCQVDSQVTMMFWYRQQPGQSLTLIATANQGSEATYESGFVIDKFPISRPNLTFSTLTVSNMSPEDSSIYLCSVDPDRGQETQYFGPGTRLLVL.

The chain combines TRBV12-3 or TRBV12-4 with TRBJ1-1; D is uncertain. Trimming removed 4 bases at V and 4 bases at J, with 4 bases between. The CDR3 loop spans 11 amino acids. The CDR3 sequence: CASSWSTEAFF. DNA of the CDR3: TGTGCCAGCAGTTGGAGCACTGAAGCTTTCTTT.

In this sample, this clonotype turned up a few times. V is TRBV5-1 and J is TRBJ2-1; TRBD1 matches 9 bases. Germline CDR1 is SGHRS and CDR2 is YFSETQ. After removal of 4 bases from V and 5 bases from J, the junction contained 10 bases not matched to a gene. This CDR3 is 16 amino acids long. The CDR3 loop reads CASSPGRDRVDNEQFF. The CDR3 bases are TGCGCCAGCAGCCCGGGCCGGGACAGGGTCGACAATGAGCAGTTCTTC.

The J gene is TRBJ1-3, the V gene TRBV5-1; 7 positions agree with TRBD1. The germline V gene has CDR1 SGHRS and CDR2 YFSETQ. Trimming cost V 4 bases and J 0 bases; bases outside gene matches: 1. The CDR3 contains 14 residues. In DNA, the CDR3 is TGCGCCAGCAGCGGGACAGTCTCTGGAAACACCATATATTTT. This codes for CASSGTVSGNTIYF.

This clonotype was counted only a few times. J is TRBJ2-1 and V is TRBV20-1; possibly TRBD2 for D (5 bases). Deletions cut 5 bases from V and 4 bases from J, with 18 bases between. There are 15 residues in the CDR3. From germline, CDR1 is DFQATT and CDR2 SNEGSKA (reference sequence). The CDR3 region has the DNA TGCAGTGCTCCTGCCCTGCGAGGGCCGTACAATGAGCAGTTCTTC. Amino acid sequence: CSAPALRGPYNEQFF.

The chain couples TRBV12-3 or TRBV12-4 to TRBJ2-7; 7 nucleotides align to TRBD1. The CDR3 covers 13 residues. V gave up 5 bases and J gave up 3 bases; unmatched junction bases: 4. DNA for the CDR3: TGTGCCAGCAGTATCGGGACAGACTACGAGCAGTACTTC. Its protein product is CASSIGTDYEQYF.

This rearrangement joins TRBV5-1 to TRBJ1-2, with 9 bases identical to TRBD1. This CDR3 has 17 amino acids. CDR1 is SGHRS, CDR2 YFSETQ, per germline. Trimming removed 1 base from V and 7 bases from J; junction bases left unmatched: 14. The CDR3 DNA reads as TGCGCCAGCAGCTTGCACCAAGCCGGGACAGGGTCCTCTGGCTACACCTTC. It translates to CASSLHQAGTGSSGYTF. Using reference TRBV5-1 and TRBJ1-2 for the parts outside the CDR3, the full variable domain is KAGVTQTPRYLIKTRGQQVTLSCSPISGHRSVSWYQQTPGQGLQFLFEYFSETQRNKGNFPGRFSGRQFSNSRSEMNVSTLELGDSALYLCASSLHQAGTGSSGYTFGSGTRLTVV.

This clonotype was picked up a small number of times. The chain couples TRBV24-1 to TRBJ2-1; TRBD2 matches 8 bases. The V gene's germline CDR1 is KGHDR and CDR2 SFDVKD. This CDR3 contains 18 residues. After removal of 1 base from V and 0 bases from J, the junction contained 7 bases not matched to a gene. CDR3 residues: CATSDLAGVTSSYNEQFF. The CDR3 coding sequence is TGTGCCACCAGTGATTTAGCGGGAGTGACGAGCTCCTACAATGAGCAGTTCTTC.

This clonotype was picked up many times. The chain combines TRBV5-1 with TRBJ2-2; tentative D call: TRBD1 (5 bases). The length of the CDR3 is 13 residues. V was clipped by 4 bases and J by 5 bases, with 9 bases between them. CDR1 is SGHRS and CDR2 is YFSETQ in the germline V gene. In DNA form, the CDR3 reads TGCGCCAGCAGCGGAACAGGAACCGGGGAGCTGTTTTTT. Translation gives CASSGTGTGELFF.

The J gene is TRBJ1-1, the V gene TRBV24-1; a weak D match, TRBD1 (5 bases). The germline V gene encodes CDR1 KGHDR and CDR2 SFDVKD. V shed 8 bases and J shed 8 bases, with 11 bases lying between them. The CDR3 spans 11 residues. CDR3 in DNA: TGTGCCACCACCTACCGGGGCGAAGCTTTCTTT. Its translation: CATTYRGEAFF.

The rearrangement uses TRBV25-1 and TRBJ2-5; D is perhaps TRBD2 (7 bases). V was pared by 0 bases and J by 3 bases, with 14 bases between. Germline-derived CDR1 and CDR2 are MGHDK and SYGVNS. The CDR3 spans 16 residues. CDR3 sequence: CASSEYGAGAEETQYF. In DNA form, the CDR3 reads TGTGCCAGCAGTGAATATGGGGCGGGGGCCGAAGAGACCCAGTACTTC. Supplemented by reference TRBV25-1 and TRBJ2-5, the full variable domain reads EADIYQTPRYLVIGTGKKITLECSQTMGHDKMYWYQQDPGMELHLIHYSYGVNSTEKGDLSSESTVSRIRTEHFPLTLESARPSHTSQYLCASSEYGAGAEETQYFGPGTRLLVL.

This clonotype showed up just a few times. V is TRBV5-1 and J is TRBJ2-1, with TRBD2 identical over 13 bases. CDR3 length: 17 amino acids. J gave up 7 bases and V 4 bases, and 11 bases lay outside the gene matches. Germline V gene lookup returns CDR1 SGHRS and CDR2 YFSETQ. CDR3 DNA: TGCGCCAGCAGCCCCACAACTAGCGGGAGGGCCTCAAATGAGCAGTTCTTC. Translating gives CASSPTTSGRASNEQFF.

This clonotype has only a few counts. The rearrangement links TRBV19 to TRBJ2-7; the match to TRBD1 covers 7 bases. From germline, CDR1 is LNHDA and CDR2 SQIVND (reference sequence). CDR3 length: 14 residues. J was trimmed by 4 bases and V by 6 bases; bases with no gene match: 9. The CDR3: CASRPRTGLYEQYF. The DNA for the CDR3 is TGTGCCAGTAGGCCCCGGACAGGACTTTACGAGCAGTACTTC.

This clonotype appeared many times. The gene calls are TRBV5-1 and TRBJ1-5; possible D gene TRBD1, 5 bases. Germline CDR1 and CDR2: SGHRS and YFSETQ. V was cut by 0 bases and J by 5 bases, with 9 bases left in between. CDR3 length equals 14 residues. CDR3 nucleotide sequence: TGCGCCAGCAGCTTGGGGCAGGGAGATCAGCCCCAGCATTTT. It translates to CASSLGQGDQPQHF.

This clonotype has just a few counts. The chain employs TRBV7-3 and TRBJ2-2, with 8 bases aligning to TRBD2. Germline assignment: CDR1 SGHTA and CDR2 FQGTGA. The V and J ends lost 5 bases and 5 bases, in that order; junction bases with no gene match: 7. CDR3 size: 15 residues. This CDR3 reads CASSPRSGGTGELFF. Written as DNA, the CDR3 is TGTGCCAGCAGCCCCCGGTCGGGGGGGACCGGGGAGCTGTTTTTT.